This T cell receptor (beta chain) was observed in a study of preoperative IRX-2 immunotherapy in early breast cancer (dated 2019 in TCRdb). According to the study, the label for this sample's treatment or condition signals: preoperative locoregional IRX-2 cytokine immunotherapy. The samples were obtained from a phase Ib study that tested preoperative, locoregional IRX-2 cytokine immunotherapy designed to prime immune responses. Before surgery, IRX-2 was given to the donors, who were patients with early-stage breast cancer. The library relied on the immunoSEQ multiplex PCR assay. TCRdb holds this immuneACCESS table with in-frame rearrangements only. Some clones are missing; in checked studies, unresolved V genes explain under half, and the rest has no known cause. This sample comprises around 88,000 clones, 80% to 90% of them detected only once. The ten most abundant clones make up roughly 1.9% of the sample.

Based on the germline V gene (reference sequence), the CDR1 and CDR2 sequences are LNHDA and SQIVND. The cysteine opens and the phenylalanine closes a CDR3 of 14 amino acids. Only CDR3 DNA is held: 42 bases, read in frame from base 1. V and J are trimmed by 9 bases and 6 bases, and the gene matches miss 8 bases of the junction. In regard to this clone: Its antigen is still unknown. No base-level quality is on record; no much larger clone is a single base apart.

This material consisted of tumor tissue, taken after IRX-2 immunotherapy. This TCR derives from a human donor with breast cancer. Recombination joined TRBV19 with TRBJ1-6, with 7 junctional bases fitting TRBD1. The CDR3 protein: CASSMTGSNSPLHF. In nucleotides, the sequence is TGTGCCAGCTCTATGACAGGGAGTAATTCACCCCTCCACTTT.